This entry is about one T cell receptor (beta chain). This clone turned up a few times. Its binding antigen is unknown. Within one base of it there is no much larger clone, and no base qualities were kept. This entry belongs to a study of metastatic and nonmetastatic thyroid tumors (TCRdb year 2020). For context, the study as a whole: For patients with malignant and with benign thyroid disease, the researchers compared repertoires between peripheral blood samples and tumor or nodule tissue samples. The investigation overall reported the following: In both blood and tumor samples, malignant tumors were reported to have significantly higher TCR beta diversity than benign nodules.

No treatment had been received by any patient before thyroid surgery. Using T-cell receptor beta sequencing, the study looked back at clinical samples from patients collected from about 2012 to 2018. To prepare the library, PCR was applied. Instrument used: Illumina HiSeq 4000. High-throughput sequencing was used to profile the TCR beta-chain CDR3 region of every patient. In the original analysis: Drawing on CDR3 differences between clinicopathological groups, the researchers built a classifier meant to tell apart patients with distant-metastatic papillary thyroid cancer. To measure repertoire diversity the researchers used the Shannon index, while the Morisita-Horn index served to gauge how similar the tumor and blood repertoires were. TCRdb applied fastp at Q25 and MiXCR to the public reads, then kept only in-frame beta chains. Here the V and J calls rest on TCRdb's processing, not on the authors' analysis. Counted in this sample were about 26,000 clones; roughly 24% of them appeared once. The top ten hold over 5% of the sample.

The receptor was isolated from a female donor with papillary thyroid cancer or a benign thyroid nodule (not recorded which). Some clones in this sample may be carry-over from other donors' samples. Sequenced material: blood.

DNA sequence: TGTGCCAGCAGCCAAATGGATGGAAACACCATATATTTT. Its protein product is CASSQMDGNTIYF. The chain employs TRBV4-2 and TRBJ1-3; confidence is insufficient to name the D gene. The germline V gene encodes CDR1 LGHNA and CDR2 YNFKEQ. The CDR3, from cysteine to phenylalanine, totals 13 residues. Of the read, only the CDR3 DNA is kept; its 39 bases are in frame from base 1. Relative to germline, V is 2 bases shorter and J is 3 bases shorter, with 5 bases between their ends.